This TCR beta chain was found in a study of molecular identifiers for immune sequencing clone quantification. This clonotype occurred many times. Per germline, CDR1 SQVTM and CDR2 ANQGSEA. The germline V and J ends were trimmed by 8 bases and 5 bases, with 24 bases remaining between them. This CDR3 is built from 15 residues. Previously reported methods and listed TCR primers produced the bulk TCR libraries. TCRdb re-analysed the PCR reads in MiXCR, keeping a single row per CDR3 protein. The sample has hundreds of thousands of distinct CDR3 sequences, 24% seen once; the top ten hold approximately 0.74%.

This clonotype was obtained from a human donor in good health. Some libraries in this study had Jurkat cell RNA spiked in. Sequencing was performed on naive CD8+ T cells from blood, with Jurkat cell RNA spiked in. Subset in this sample: FACS-sorted CD8+CD4-CCR7+CD45RA+ naive T cells. The V gene is TRBV29-1, the J gene TRBJ1-1; D ambiguous. CDR3 DNA sequence: TGCAGCTCAACGCGGGAGACGAAGACCAGTACTGAAGCTTTCTTT. Protein: CSSTRETKTSTEAFF.